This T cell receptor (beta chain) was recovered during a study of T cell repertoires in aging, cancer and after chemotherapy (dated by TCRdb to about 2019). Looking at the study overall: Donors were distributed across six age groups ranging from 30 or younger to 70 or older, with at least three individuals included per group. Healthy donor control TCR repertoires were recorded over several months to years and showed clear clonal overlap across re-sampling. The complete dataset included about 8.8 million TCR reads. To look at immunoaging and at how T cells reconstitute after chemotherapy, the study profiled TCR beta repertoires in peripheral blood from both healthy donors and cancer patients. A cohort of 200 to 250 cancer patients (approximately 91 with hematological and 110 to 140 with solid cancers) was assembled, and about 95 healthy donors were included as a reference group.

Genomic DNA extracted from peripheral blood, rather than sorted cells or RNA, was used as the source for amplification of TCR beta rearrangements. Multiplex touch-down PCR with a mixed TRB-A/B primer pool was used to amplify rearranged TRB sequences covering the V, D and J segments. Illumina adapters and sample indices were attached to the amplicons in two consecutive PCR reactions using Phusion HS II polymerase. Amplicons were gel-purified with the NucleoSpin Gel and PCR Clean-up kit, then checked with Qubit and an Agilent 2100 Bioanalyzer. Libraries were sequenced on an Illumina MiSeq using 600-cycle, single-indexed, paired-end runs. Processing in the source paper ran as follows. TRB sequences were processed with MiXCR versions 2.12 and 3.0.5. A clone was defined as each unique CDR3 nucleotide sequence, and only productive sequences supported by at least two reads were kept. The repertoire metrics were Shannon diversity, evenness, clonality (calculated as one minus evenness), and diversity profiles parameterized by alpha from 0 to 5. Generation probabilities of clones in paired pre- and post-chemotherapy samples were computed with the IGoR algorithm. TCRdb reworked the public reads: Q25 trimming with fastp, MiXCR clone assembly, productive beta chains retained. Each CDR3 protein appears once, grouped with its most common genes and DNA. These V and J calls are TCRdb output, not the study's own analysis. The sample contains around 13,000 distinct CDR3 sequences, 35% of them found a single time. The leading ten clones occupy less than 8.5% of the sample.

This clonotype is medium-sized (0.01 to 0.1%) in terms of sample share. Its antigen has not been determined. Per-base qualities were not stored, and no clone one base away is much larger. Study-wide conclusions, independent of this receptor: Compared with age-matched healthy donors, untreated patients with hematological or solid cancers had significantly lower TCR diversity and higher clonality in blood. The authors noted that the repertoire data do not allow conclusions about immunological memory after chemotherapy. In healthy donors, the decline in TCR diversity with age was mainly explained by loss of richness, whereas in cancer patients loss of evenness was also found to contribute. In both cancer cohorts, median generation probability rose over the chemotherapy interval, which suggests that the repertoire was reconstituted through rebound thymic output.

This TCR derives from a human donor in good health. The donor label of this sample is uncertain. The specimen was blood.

For the CDR3, the sequence is CSVGLASYEQYF. In nucleotides, the sequence is TGCAGCGTAGGCCTAGCATCCTACGAGCAGTACTTC. The chain joins TRBV29-1 to TRBJ2-7, and TRBD2 may be the D gene, going by 5 matching bases. The CDR3, from cysteine to phenylalanine, totals 12 residues. CDR3 DNA is the only sequence kept; it has 36 bases, read in frame from the first base. V is pared back by 6 bases and J by 1 base, with 10 bases lying between the germline termini. CDR1 is given as SQVTM and CDR2 as ANQGSEA, both from the germline V gene.